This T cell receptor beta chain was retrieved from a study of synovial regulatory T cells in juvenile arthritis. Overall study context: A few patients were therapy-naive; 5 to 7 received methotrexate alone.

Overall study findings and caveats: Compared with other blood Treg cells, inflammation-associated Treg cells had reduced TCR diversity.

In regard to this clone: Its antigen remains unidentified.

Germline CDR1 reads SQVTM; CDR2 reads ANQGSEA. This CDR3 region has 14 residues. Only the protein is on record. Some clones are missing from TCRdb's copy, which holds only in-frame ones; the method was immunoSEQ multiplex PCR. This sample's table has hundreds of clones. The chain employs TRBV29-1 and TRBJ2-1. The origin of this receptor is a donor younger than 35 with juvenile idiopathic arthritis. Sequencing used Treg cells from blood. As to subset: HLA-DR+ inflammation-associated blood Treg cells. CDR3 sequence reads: CSVEGRHLYNEQFF.